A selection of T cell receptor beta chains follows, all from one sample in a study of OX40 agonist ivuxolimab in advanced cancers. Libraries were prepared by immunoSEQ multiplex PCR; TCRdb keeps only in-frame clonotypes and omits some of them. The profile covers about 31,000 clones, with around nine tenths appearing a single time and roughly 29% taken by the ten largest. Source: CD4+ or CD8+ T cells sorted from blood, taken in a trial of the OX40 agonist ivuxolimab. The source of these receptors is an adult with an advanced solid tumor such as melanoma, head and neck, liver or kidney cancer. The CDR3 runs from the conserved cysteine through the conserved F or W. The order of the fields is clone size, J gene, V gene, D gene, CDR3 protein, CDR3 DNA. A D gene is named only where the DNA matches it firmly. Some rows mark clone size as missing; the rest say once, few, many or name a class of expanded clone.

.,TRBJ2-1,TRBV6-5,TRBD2,CASSPGGRTYNEQFF,TGTGCCAGCAGTCCCGGCGGGAGAACTTACAATGAGCAGTTCTTC
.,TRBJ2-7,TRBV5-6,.,CASSPGQHYEQYF,TGTGCCAGCAGCCCGGGACAACACTACGAGCAGTACTTC
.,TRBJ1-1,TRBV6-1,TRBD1,CASSERDSGGTEAFF,TGTGCCAGCAGTGAGAGGGACAGCGGGGGAACTGAAGCTTTCTTT
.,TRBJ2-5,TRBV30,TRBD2,CARCELAGYRETQYF,TGTGCCAGGTGTGAGCTAGCGGGATATCGAGAGACCCAGTACTTC
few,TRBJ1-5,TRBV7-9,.,CASSLGKESNQPQHF,TGTGCCAGCAGCCTGGGTAAGGAGAGCAATCAGCCCCAGCATTTT
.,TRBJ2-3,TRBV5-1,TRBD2,CASSLAASGRVSTDTQYF,TGCGCCAGCAGCTTGGCGGCTAGCGGGAGGGTAAGCACAGATACGCAGTATTTT
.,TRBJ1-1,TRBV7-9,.,CASSLVTDEAFF,TGTGCCAGCAGCTTAGTGACAGACGAAGCTTTCTTT
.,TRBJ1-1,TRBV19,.,CASSLTDHGTEAFF,TGTGCCAGTAGTCTGACAGACCATGGCACTGAAGCTTTCTTT
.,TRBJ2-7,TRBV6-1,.,CASSESGYEQYF,TGTGCCAGCAGTGAATCCGGGTACGAGCAGTACTTC
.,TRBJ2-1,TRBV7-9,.,CASRVSIGYNEQFF,TGTGCCAGCAGGGTCAGCATCGGATACAATGAGCAGTTCTTC
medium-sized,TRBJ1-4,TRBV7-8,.,CASSLDSEKLFF,TGTGCCAGCAGCTTAGACTCGGAAAAACTGTTTTTT
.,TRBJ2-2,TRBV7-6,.,CASTPLGEVLTGELFF,TGTGCCAGCACCCCGTTGGGGGAGGTTCTAACCGGGGAGCTGTTTTTT
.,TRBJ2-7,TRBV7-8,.,CASSWAGPRGEQYF,TGTGCCAGCAGCTGGGCAGGGCCCCGGGGCGAGCAGTACTTC
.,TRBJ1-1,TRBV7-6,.,CASSLADTRNTEAFF,TGTGCCAGCAGCTTGGCAGATACAAGGAACACTGAAGCTTTCTTT
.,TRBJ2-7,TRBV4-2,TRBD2,CASSQEASGSYEQYF,TGTGCCAGCAGCCAAGAGGCTAGCGGGTCCTACGAGCAGTACTTC
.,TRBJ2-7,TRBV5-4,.,CASSPGSYEQYF,TGTGCCAGCAGCCCTGGGTCCTACGAGCAGTACTTC
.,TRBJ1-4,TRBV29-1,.,CSAGNEKLFF,TGCAGCGCGGGGAATGAAAAACTGTTTTTT
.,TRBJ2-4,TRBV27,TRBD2,CASRLAGVDIQYF,TGTGCCAGCCGACTAGCGGGAGTAGACATTCAGTACTTC
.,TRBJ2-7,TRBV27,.,CASSTGTYEQYF,TGTGCCAGCAGCACAGGGACCTACGAGCAGTACTTC
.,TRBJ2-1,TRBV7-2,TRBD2,CASVASGRLVEQFF,TGTGCCAGCGTGGCTAGCGGGAGGTTGGTTGAGCAGTTCTTC
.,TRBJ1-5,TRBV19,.,CASSIGHLNQPQHF,TGTGCCAGTAGTATTGGGCATTTGAATCAGCCCCAGCATTTT
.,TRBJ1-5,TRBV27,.,CASSTGNQPQHF,TGTGCCAGCTCCACAGGCAATCAGCCCCAGCATTTT
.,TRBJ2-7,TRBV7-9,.,CASSLGWGPSYEQYF,TGTGCCAGCAGCTTGGGATGGGGACCGTCGTACGAGCAGTACTTC
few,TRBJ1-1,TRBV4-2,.,CASSRGSGTLNTEAFF,TGTGCCAGCAGCCGTGGGTCCGGGACACTGAACACTGAAGCTTTCTTT
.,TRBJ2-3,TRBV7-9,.,CASSLGADTQYF,TGTGCCAGCAGCTTGGGGGCAGATACGCAGTATTTT
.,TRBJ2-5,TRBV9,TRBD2,CASSVTSGSWIETQYF,TGTGCCAGCAGCGTTACTAGCGGGAGTTGGATTGAGACCCAGTACTTC
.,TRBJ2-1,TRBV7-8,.,CASSFAGRSNEQFF,TGTGCCAGCAGCTTCGCGGGTAGGAGCAATGAGCAGTTCTTC
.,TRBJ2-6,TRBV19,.,CATKTGANVLTF,TGTGCCACTAAAACTGGGGCCAACGTCCTGACTTTC
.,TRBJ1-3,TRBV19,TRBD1,CASSILGQFSGNTIYF,TGTGCCAGTAGTATCCTGGGACAGTTCTCTGGAAACACCATATATTTT
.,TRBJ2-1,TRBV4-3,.,CASSIRAHSYNEQFF,TGCGCCAGCAGCATCCGGGCCCATTCCTACAATGAGCAGTTCTTC
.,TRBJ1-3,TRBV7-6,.,CASKGREAENTIYF,TGTGCCAGCAAGGGGCGGGAAGCAGAAAACACCATATATTTT
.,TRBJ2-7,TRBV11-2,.,CASSLGPVKNEQYF,TGTGCCAGCAGCCTGGGACCGGTCAAGAACGAGCAGTACTTC
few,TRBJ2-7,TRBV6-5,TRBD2,CASSKRTSGYEQYF,TGTGCCAGCAGTAAAAGGACTAGCGGCTACGAGCAGTACTTC
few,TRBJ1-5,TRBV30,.,CAWSFSAVNQPQHF,TGTGCCTGGAGCTTTTCCGCTGTCAATCAGCCCCAGCATTTT
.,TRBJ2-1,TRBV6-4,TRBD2,CASSVGGSRNEQFF,TGTGCCAGCAGTGTCGGCGGGAGTCGAAATGAGCAGTTCTTC
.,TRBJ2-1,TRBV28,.,CASSLEEGNEQFF,TGTGCCAGCAGTTTGGAGGAGGGCAATGAGCAGTTCTTC
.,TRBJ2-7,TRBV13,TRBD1,CASRYWGQTQDEQYF,TGTGCCAGCAGATACTGGGGACAGACGCAGGACGAGCAGTACTTC
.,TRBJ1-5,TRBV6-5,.,CASSYSGQNQPQHF,TGTGCCAGCAGTTACTCGGGGCAGAATCAGCCCCAGCATTTT